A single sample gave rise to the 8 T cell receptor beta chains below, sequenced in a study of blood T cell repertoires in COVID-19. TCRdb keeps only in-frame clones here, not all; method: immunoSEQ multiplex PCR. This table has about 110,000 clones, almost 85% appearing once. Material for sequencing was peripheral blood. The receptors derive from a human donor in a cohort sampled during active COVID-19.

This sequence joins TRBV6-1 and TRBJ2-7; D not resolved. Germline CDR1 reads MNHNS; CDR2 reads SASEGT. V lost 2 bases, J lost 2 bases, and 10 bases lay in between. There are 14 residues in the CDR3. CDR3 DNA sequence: TGTGCCAGCAGTGAATTCGAGTTTACCTACGAGCAGTACGTC. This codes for CASSEFEFTYEQYV.

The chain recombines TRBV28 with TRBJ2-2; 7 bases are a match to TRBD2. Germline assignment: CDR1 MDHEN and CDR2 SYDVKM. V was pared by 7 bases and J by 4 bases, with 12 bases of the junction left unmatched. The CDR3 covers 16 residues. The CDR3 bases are TGTGCCAGCATCTCCGGGGGGACCATTTCCACCGGGGAGCTGTTTTTT. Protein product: CASISGGTISTGELFF.

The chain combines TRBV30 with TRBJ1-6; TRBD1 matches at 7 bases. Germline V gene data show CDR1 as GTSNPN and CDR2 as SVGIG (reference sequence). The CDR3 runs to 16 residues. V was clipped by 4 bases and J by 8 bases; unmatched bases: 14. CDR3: CAWTAGTDRFDSPLHF. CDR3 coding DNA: TGTGCCTGGACTGCCGGGACAGACCGTTTTGATTCACCCCTCCACTTT.

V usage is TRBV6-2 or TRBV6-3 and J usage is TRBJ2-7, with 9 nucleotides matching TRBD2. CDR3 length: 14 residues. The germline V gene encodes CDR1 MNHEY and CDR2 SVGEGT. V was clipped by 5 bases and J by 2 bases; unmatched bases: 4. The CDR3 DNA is TGTGCCAGCAGTCCACCTAGCGGGGCCTACGAGCAGTACGTC. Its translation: CASSPPSGAYEQYV.

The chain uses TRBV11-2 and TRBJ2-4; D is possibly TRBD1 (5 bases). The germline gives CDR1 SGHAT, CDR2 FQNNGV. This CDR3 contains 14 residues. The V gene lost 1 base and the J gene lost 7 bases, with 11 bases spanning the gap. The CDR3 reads CASSLGQPLNIQYF. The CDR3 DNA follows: TGTGCCAGCAGCTTAGGACAGCCATTGAACATTCAGTACTTC. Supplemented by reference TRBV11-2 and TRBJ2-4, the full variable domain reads EAGVAQSPRYKIIEKRQSVAFWCNPISGHATLYWYQQILGQGPKLLIQFQNNGVVDDSQLPKDRFSAERLKGVDSTLKIQPAKLEDSAVYLCASSLGQPLNIQYFGAGTRLSVL.

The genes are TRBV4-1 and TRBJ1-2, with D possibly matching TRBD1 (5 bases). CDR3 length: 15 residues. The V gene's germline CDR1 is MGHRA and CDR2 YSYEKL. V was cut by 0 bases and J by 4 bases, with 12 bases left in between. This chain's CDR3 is CASSQDGQGTYGYTF. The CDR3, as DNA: TGCGCCAGCAGCCAAGATGGCCAGGGCACCTATGGCTACACCTTC.

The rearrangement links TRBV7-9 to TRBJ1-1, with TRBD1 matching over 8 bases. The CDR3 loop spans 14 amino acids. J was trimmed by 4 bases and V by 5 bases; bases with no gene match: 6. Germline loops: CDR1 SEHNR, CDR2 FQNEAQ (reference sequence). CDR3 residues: CASSVQGERTEAFF. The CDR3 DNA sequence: TGTGCCAGCAGCGTACAGGGGGAGCGCACTGAAGCTTTCTTT.

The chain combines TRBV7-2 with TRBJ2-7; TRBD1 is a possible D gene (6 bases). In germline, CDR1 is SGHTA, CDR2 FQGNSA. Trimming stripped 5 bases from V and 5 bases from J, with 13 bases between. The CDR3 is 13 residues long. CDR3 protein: CASSPRTANEQYV. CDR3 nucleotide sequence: TGTGCCAGCAGCCCACGGACAGCAAACGAGCAGTACGTC.